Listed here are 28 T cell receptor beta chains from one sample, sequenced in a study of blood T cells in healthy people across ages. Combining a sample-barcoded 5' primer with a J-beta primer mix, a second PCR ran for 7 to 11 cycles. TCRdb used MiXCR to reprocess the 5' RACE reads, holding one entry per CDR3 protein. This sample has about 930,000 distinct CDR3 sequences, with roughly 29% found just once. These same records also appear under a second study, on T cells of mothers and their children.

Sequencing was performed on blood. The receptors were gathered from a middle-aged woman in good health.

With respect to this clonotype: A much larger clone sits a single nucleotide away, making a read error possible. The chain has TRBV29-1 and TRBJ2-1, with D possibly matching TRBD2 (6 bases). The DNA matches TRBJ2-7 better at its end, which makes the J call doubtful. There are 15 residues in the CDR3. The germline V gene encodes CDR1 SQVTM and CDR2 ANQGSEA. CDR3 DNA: TGCAGCGTTGAAGGGGGTAGGGACTCCTACAATGAGCAGTACTTC. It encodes CSVEGGRDSYNEQYF.

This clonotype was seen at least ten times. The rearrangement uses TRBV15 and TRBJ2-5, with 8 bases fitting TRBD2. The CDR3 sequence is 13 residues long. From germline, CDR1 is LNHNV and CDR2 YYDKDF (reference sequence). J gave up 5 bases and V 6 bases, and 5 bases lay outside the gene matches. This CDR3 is CATRYGGAETQYF. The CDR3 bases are TGTGCCACCAGATACGGGGGGGCGGAGACCCAGTACTTC. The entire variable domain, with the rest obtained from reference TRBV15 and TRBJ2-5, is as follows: DAMVIQNPRYQVTQFGKPVTLSCSQTLNHNVMYWYQQKSSQAPKLLFHYYDKDFNNEADTPDNFQSRRPNTSFCFLDIRSPGLGDTAMYLCATRYGGAETQYFGPGTRLLVL.

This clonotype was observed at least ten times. The CDR3 bases are TGTGCCAGCAGCGTATCGACTAGCGGGCACGAGCAGTACTTC. Translation: CASSVSTSGHEQYF. The chain combines TRBV9 with TRBJ2-7; 10 nucleotides match TRBD2. CDR3 length equals 14 residues. The V segment lost 1 base and the J segment 5 bases; nucleotides outside the gene matches: 3. In germline, CDR1 is SGDLS, CDR2 YYNGEE.

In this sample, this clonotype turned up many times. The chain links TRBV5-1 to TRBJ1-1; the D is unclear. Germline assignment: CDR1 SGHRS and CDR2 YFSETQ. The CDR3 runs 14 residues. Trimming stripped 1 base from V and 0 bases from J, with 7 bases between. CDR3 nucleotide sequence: TGCGCCAGCAGCTTGTATGGGGTGAACACTGAAGCTTTCTTT. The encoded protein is CASSLYGVNTEAFF.

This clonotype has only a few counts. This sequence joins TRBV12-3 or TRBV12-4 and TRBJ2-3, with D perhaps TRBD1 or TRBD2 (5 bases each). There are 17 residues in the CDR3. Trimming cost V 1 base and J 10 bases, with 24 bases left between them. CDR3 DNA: TGTGCCAGCAGTTTAGACGTTTGGGGCCCGAGGGTGGTTTCGCAGTATTTT. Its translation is CASSLDVWGPRVVSQYF.

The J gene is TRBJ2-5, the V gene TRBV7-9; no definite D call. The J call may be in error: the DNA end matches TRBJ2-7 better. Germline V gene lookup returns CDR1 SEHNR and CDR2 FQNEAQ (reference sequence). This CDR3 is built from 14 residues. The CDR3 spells CASSLADASYEQYF. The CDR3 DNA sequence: TGTGCCAGCAGCTTAGCGGACGCCAGCTACGAGCAGTACTTC.

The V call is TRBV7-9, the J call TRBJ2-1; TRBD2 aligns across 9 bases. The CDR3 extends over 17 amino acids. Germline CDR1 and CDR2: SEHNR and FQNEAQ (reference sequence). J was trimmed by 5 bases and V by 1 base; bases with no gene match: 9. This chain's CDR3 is CASSLGLAGGYDNEQFF. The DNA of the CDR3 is TGTGCCAGCAGCTTAGGACTGGCGGGGGGGTACGACAATGAGCAGTTCTTC.

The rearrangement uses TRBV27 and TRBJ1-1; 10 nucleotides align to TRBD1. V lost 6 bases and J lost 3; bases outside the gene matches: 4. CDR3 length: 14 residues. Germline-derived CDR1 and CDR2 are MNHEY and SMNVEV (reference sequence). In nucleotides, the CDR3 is TGTGCCAGCAGGTGGGGACAGGGGTACACTGAAGCTTTCTTT. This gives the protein CASRWGQGYTEAFF.

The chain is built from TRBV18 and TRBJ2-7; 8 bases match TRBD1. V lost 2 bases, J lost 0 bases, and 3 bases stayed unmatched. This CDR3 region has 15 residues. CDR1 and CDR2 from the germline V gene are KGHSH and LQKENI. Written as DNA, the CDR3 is TGTGCCAGCTCACCAGCACAGGGGGGCTCCTACGAGCAGTACTTC. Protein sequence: CASSPAQGGSYEQYF.

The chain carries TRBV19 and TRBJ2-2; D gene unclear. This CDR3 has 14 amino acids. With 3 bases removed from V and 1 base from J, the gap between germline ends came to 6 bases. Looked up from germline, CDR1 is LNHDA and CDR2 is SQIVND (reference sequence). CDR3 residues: CASSMLGNTGELFF. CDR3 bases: TGTGCCAGTAGTATGCTGGGGAACACCGGGGAGCTGTTTTTT.

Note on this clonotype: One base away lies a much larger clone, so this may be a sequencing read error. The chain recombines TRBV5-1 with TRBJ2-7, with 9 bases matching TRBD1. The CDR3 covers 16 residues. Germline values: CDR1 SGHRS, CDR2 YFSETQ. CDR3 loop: CASSSSTGTGSNEPYF. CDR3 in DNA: TGCGCCAGCAGCTCCAGCACCGGGACAGGGTCCAACGAGCCGTACTTC.

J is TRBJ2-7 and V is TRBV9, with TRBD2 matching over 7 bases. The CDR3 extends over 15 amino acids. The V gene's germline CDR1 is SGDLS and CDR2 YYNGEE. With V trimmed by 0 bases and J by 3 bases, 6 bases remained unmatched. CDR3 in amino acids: CASSVGGREGYEQYF. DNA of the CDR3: TGTGCCAGCAGCGTAGGAGGCAGGGAGGGCTACGAGCAGTACTTC.

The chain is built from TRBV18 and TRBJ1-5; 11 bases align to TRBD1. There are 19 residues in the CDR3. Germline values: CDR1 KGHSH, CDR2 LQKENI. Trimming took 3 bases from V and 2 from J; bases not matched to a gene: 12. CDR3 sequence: CASSPVGQGGVGCNQPQHF. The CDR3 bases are TGTGCCAGCTCACCTGTGGGACAGGGGGGCGTAGGCTGCAATCAGCCCCAGCATTTT.

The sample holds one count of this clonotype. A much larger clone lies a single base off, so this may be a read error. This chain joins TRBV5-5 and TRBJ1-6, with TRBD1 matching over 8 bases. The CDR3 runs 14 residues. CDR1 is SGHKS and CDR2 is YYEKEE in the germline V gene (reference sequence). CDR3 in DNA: TGTACCAGCAGCCAAAACAGGGGGGGATCACCCCTCCACTTT. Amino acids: CTSSQNRGGSPLHF.

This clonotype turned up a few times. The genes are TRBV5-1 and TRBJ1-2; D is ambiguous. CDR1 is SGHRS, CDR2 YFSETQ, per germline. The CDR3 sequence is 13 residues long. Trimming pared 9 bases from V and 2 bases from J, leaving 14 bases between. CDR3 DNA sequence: TGCGCCAACAAACCGCGGGCCAACTATGGCTACACCTTC. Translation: CANKPRANYGYTF.

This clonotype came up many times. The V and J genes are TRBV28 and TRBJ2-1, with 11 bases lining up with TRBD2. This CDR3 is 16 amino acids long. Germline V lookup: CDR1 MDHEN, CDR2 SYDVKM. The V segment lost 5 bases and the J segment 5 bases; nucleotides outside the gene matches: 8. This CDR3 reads CASSPGGTSGNNEQFF. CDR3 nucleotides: TGTGCCAGCAGTCCGGGGGGGACTAGCGGAAACAATGAGCAGTTCTTC. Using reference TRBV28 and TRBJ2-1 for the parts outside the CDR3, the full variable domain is DVKVTQSSRYLVKRTGEKVFLECVQDMDHENMFWYRQDPGLGLRLIYFSYDVKMKEKGDIPEGYSVSREKKERFSLILESASTNQTSMYLCASSPGGTSGNNEQFFGPGTRLTVL.

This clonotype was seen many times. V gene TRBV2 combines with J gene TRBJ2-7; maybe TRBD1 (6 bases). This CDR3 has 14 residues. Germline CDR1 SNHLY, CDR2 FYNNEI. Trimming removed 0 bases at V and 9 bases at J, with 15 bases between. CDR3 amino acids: CASSEADSPTGQYF. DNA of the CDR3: TGTGCCAGCAGTGAAGCGGACAGTCCTACGGGGCAGTACTTC.

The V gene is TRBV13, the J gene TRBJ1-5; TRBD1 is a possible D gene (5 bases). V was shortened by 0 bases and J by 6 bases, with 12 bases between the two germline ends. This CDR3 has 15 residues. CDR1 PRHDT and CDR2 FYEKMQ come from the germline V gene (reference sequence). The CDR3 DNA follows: TGTGCCAGCAGCTTAGGAGGGGTTTTGAGTCAGCCCCAGCATTTT. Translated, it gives CASSLGGVLSQPQHF. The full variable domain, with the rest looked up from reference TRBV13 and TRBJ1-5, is AAGVIQSPRHLIKEKRETATLKCYPIPRHDTVYWYQQGPGQDPQFLISFYEKMQSDKGSIPDRFSAQQFSDYHSELNMSSLELGDSALYFCASSLGGVLSQPQHFGDGTRLSIL.

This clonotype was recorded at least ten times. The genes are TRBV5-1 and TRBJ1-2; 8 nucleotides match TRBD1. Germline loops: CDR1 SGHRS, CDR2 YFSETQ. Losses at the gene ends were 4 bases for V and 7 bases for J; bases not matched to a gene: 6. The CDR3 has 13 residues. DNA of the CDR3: TGCGCCAGCAGCCTCGACAGGGGAAGTGGCTACACCTTC. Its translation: CASSLDRGSGYTF.

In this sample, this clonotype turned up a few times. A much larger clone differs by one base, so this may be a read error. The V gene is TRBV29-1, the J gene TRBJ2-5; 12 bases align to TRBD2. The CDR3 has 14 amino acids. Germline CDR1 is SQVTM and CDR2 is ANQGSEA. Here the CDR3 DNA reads TGCTGCGTTGTGACTAGCGGGGGTCAAGAGACCCAGTACTTC. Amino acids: CCVVTSGGQETQYF. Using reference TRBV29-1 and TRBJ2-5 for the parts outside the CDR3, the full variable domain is SAVISQKPSRDICQRGTSLTIQCQVDSQVTMMFWYRQQPGQSLTLIATANQGSEATYESGFVIDKFPISRPNLTFSTLTVSNMSPEDSSIYLCCVVTSGGQETQYFGPGTRLLVL.

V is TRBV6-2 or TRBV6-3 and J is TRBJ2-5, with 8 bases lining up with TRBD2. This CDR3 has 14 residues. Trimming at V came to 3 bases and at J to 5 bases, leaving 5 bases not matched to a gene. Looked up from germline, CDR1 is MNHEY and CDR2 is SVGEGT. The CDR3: CASSYAGGSETQYF. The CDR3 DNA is TGTGCCAGCAGTTATGCGGGAGGCTCGGAGACCCAGTACTTC.

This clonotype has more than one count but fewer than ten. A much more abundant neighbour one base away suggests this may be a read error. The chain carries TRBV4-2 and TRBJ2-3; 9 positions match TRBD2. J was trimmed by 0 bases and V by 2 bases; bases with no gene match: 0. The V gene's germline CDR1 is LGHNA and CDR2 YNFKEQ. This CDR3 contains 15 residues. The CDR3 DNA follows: TGTGCCAGCAGCCAACTAGCGGGGAGCACAGATACGCAGTATTTT. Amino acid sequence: CASSQLAGSTDTQYF.

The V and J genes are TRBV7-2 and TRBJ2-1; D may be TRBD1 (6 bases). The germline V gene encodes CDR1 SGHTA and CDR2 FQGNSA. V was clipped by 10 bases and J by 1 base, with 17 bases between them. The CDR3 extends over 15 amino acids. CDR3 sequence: CANRRDIGSYNEQFF. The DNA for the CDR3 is TGTGCCAACCGACGGGACATCGGTTCCTACAATGAGCAGTTCTTC.

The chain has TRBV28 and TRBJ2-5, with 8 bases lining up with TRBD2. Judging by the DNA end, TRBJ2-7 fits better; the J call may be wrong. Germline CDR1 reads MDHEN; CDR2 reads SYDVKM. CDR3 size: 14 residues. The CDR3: CASRSAGASYEQYF. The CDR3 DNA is TGTGCCAGCAGATCAGCGGGGGCCTCCTACGAGCAGTACTTC.

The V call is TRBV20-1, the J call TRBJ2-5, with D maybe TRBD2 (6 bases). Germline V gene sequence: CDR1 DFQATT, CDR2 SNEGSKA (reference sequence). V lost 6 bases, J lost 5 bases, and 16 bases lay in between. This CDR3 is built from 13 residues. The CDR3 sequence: CSARRDGPETQYF. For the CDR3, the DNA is TGCAGTGCCCGGCGGGACGGGCCGGAGACCCAGTACTTC.

CDR3 loop: CAWSPPGLAASTDTQYF. CDR3 DNA sequence: TGTGCCTGGAGTCCCCCGGGACTAGCGGCGAGCACAGATACGCAGTATTTT. The rearrangement links TRBV30 to TRBJ2-3; TRBD2 matches 11 bases. The V and J ends lost 2 bases and 0 bases, in that order; junction bases with no gene match: 7. CDR3 length: 17 amino acids. Germline V lookup: CDR1 GTSNPN, CDR2 SVGIG (reference sequence).

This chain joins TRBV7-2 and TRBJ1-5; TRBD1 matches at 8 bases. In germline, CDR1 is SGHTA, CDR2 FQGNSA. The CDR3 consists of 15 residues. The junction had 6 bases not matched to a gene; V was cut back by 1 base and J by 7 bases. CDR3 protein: CASSLVAAGGQPQHF. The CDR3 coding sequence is TGTGCCAGCAGCTTAGTGGCGGCAGGGGGCCAGCCCCAGCATTTT. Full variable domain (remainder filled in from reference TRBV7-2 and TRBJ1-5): GAGVSQSPSNKVTEKGKDVELRCDPISGHTALYWYRQSLGQGLEFLIYFQGNSAPDKSGLPSDRFSAERTGGSVSTLTIQRTQQEDSAVYLCASSLVAAGGQPQHFGDGTRLSIL.

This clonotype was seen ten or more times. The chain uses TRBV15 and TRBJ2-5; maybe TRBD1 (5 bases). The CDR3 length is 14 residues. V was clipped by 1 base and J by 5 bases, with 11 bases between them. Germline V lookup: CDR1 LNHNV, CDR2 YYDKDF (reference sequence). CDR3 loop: CATSRVAGLETQYF. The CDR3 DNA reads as TGTGCCACCAGCAGAGTTGCAGGGCTGGAGACCCAGTACTTC.